Below, 9 T cell receptor beta chains from the same sample are listed, as sequenced in a study of cytomegalovirus exposure and HLA in healthy donors. This PCR relied on a set of 60 Vbeta primers and 13 Jbeta primers. TCRdb's copy holds only in-frame clones and misses some; the assay was immunoSEQ multiplex PCR. The sample lists around 110,000 clones, around 10% occurring once. Sequencing used PBMCs. These receptors all stem from a man aged 30-40 years in good health and CMV-seronegative.

The chain employs TRBV10-3 and TRBJ1-4; D remains unclear. Per the germline V gene, CDR1 is ENHRY and CDR2 is SYGVKD. The ends were cut back, 3 bases at V and 7 bases at J, with 9 bases in the middle. The CDR3 sequence is 13 residues long. DNA for the CDR3: TGTGCCATCAGTGATCAACAGCCTGAAAAACTGTTTTTT. Translating it yields CAISDQQPEKLFF.

This clone has just a few counts. This chain joins TRBV5-1 and TRBJ2-5, with 7 positions matching TRBD1. The CDR3 spans 14 residues. Germline V lookup: CDR1 SGHRS, CDR2 YFSETQ. V shed 2 bases and J 2 bases; nucleotides not matched to a gene: 3. The CDR3 sequence is CASSFDRAQETQYF. The CDR3 nucleotides read TGCGCCAGCAGCTTCGACAGGGCTCAAGAGACCCAGTACTTC.

V and J are TRBV7-2 and TRBJ2-1, with 7 bases that match TRBD2. The CDR3 loop spans 12 amino acids. The V gene end was trimmed by 1 base and the J gene end by 9 bases; junction bases not matched to a gene: 0. CDR1 and CDR2 from the germline V gene are SGHTA and FQGNSA. DNA of the CDR3: TGTGCCAGCAGCTTAGGGGGGGGTGAGCAGTTCTTC. This translates into CASSLGGGEQFF. The full variable domain, completed using reference TRBV7-2 and TRBJ2-1, is GAGVSQSPSNKVTEKGKDVELRCDPISGHTALYWYRQSLGQGLEFLIYFQGNSAPDKSGLPSDRFSAERTGGSVSTLTIQRTQQEDSAVYLCASSLGGGEQFFGPGTRLTVL.

The V gene is TRBV4-1, the J gene TRBJ2-1, with a weak D call TRBD1 (5 bases). Germline-derived CDR1 and CDR2 are MGHRA and YSYEKL. CDR3 length equals 16 residues. V was pared by 0 bases and J by 4 bases, with 13 bases between. The CDR3 spells CASSQDLSQGYNEQFF. The CDR3 DNA reads TGCGCCAGCAGCCAAGATCTTTCCCAGGGTTACAATGAGCAGTTCTTC.

In this sample, this clone turned up a few times. The chain is built from TRBV11-2 and TRBJ1-2, with 7 bases lining up with TRBD1. V lost 5 bases to trimming and J lost 2 bases; unmatched junction nucleotides: 2. CDR3 size: 13 residues. Germline loops: CDR1 SGHAT, CDR2 FQNNGV. CDR3 sequence (DNA): TGTGCCAGCAGCCCGGGACAGAACTATGGCTACACCTTC. It codes for CASSPGQNYGYTF.

This clone was recorded a few times. This chain links TRBV29-1 with TRBJ1-2; D uncertain. V dropped 8 bases and J dropped 5 bases, with 15 bases sitting between them. The CDR3 consists of 12 residues. Germline lookup yields CDR1 SQVTM and CDR2 ANQGSEA. The CDR3 region is CSSGGSGYGYTF. DNA for the CDR3: TGCAGCTCCGGTGGCAGCGGGTATGGCTACACCTTC.

The sample holds a few counts of this clone. This chain joins TRBV11-2 and TRBJ1-6; 7 bases are a match to TRBD1. Per germline, CDR1 SGHAT and CDR2 FQNNGV. Germline trimming cut 0 bases from V and 6 bases from J; bases unmatched to any gene: 5. The CDR3 extends over 16 amino acids. The CDR3 nucleotides are TGTGCCAGCAGCTTAGATCCAGGGACAGCTAATTCACCCCTCCACTTT. Protein sequence: CASSLDPGTANSPLHF.

In its sample, this clone was seen a few times. V is TRBV6-5 and J is TRBJ1-6; weak D call: TRBD1 (5 bases). Germline V gene data show CDR1 as MNHEY and CDR2 as SVGAGI. V lost 4 bases, J lost 3 bases, and 10 bases lay in between. CDR3 length: 15 residues. CDR3 in DNA: TGTGCCAGCAGTTGGGGCGCTGACTATAATTCACCCCTCCACTTT. It codes for CASSWGADYNSPLHF.

This chain connects TRBV19 to TRBJ2-2; TRBD2 matches at 8 bases. CDR3 size: 16 residues. Germline V gene data show CDR1 as LNHDA and CDR2 as SQIVND (reference sequence). Losses at the gene ends were 4 bases for V and 9 bases for J; bases not matched to a gene: 13. The CDR3 sequence: CASSNGGIAGSRELFF. The CDR3 DNA reads as TGTGCCAGTAGTAATGGCGGCATAGCGGGATCGCGGGAGCTGTTTTTT.